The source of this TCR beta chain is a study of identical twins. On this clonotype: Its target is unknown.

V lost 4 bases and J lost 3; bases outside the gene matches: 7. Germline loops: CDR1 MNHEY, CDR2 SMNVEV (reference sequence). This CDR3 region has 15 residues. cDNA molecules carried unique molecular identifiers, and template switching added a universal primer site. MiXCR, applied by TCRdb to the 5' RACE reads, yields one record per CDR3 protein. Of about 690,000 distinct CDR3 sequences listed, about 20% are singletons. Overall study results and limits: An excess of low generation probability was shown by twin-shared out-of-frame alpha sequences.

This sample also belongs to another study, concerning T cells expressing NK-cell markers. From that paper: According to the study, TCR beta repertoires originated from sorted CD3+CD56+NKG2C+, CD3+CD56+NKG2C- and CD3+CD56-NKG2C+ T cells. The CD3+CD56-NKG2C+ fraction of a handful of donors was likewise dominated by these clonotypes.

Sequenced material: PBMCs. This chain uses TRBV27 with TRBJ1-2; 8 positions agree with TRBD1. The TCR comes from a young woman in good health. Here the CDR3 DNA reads TGTGCCAGCAGTTCCCAGGGGGCTGGGGACTATGGCTACACCTTC. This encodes CASSSQGAGDYGYTF.